Detailed here is one T cell receptor beta chain. The sample belongs to a study of blood T cell repertoires in COVID-19. The overall study: The samples span acute and convalescent COVID-19 from the United States, Italy and Spain. In each case, the material was cDNA or gDNA derived from T cells, B-cell-depleted T cells, or PBMCs.

This CDR3 contains 18 residues. V lost 0 bases, J lost 2 bases, and 18 bases lay in between. Germline V CDR1 and CDR2: LGHDT, YNNKEL (reference sequence). Methods used by the authors: Amplified reference gene primers provided the basis for estimating nucleated cell counts. The data were produced by immunoSEQ multiplex PCR, yet TCRdb's version contains in-frame clones alone and is incomplete. V and J calls and clone size are given by that table; D and trimming were obtained from the DNA. The repertoire holds fewer than 70,000 clones, over 75% seen once, with approximately 4% in the top ten. The chain joins TRBV3-1 (or the pseudogene TRBV3-2) to TRBJ2-3; TRBD2 might be the D (6 bases). This sequence was found in a human donor in a cohort sampled during active COVID-19. The sequenced sample consisted of peripheral blood. CDR3 sequence (DNA): TGTGCCAGCAGCCAAGAAGGAGGGCAGGGCACTATCACAGATACGCAGTATTTT. Translating gives CASSQEGGQGTITDTQYF.